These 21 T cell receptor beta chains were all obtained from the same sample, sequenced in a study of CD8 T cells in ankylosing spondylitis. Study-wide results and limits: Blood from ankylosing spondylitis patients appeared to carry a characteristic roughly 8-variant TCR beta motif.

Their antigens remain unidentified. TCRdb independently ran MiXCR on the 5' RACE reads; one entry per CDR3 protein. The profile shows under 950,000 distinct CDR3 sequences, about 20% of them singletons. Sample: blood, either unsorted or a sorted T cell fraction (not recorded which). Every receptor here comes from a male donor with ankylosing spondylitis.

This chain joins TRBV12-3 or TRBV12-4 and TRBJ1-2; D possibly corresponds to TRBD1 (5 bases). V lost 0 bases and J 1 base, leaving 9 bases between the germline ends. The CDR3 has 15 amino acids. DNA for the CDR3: TGTGCCAGCAGTTTAGCGGGGCACCTTAACTATGGCTACACCTTC. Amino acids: CASSLAGHLNYGYTF.

The CDR3 sequence is CASSCLDSGNTIYF. The CDR3 DNA follows: TGTGCCAGCAGTTGTCTAGACTCTGGAAACACCATATATTTT. The chain links TRBV12-3 or TRBV12-4 to TRBJ1-3; D is unresolved. V lost 4 bases and J lost 0, with 7 bases in between. The CDR3 is 14 residues long.

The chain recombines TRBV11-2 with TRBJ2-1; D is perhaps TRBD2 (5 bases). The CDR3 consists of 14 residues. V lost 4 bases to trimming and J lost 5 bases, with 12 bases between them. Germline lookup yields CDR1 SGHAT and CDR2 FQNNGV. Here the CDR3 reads CASSSFGDNNEQFF. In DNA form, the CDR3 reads TGTGCCAGCAGCTCTTTCGGGGATAACAATGAGCAGTTCTTC. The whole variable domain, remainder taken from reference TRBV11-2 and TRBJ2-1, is EAGVAQSPRYKIIEKRQSVAFWCNPISGHATLYWYQQILGQGPKLLIQFQNNGVVDDSQLPKDRFSAERLKGVDSTLKIQPAKLEDSAVYLCASSSFGDNNEQFFGPGTRLTVL.

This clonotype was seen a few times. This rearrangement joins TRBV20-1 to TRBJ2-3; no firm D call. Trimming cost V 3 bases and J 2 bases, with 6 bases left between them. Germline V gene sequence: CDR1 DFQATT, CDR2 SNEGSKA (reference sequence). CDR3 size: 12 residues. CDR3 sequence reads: CSARQDTDTQYF. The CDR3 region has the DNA TGCAGTGCTAGGCAGGACACAGATACGCAGTATTTT.

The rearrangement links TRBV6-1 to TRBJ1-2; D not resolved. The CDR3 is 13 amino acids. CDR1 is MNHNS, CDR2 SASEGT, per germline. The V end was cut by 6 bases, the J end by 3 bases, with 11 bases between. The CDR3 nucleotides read TGTGCCAGCAGGAAAGGGCAGGACTATGGCTACACCTTC. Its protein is CASRKGQDYGYTF.

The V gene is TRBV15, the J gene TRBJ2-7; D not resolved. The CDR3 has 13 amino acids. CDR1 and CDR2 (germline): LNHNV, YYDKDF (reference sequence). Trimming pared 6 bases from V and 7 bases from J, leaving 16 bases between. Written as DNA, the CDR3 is TGTGCCACCAGGTTGGGCAGCCTAGGGGAGCAGTACTTC. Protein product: CATRLGSLGEQYF.

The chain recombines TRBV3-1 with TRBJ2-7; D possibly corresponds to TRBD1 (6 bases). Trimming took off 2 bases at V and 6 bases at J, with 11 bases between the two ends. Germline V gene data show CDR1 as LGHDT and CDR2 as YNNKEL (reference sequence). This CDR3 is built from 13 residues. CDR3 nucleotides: TGTGCCAGCAGCCAAACAGGGCCGGGCGAGCAGTACTTC. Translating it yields CASSQTGPGEQYF.

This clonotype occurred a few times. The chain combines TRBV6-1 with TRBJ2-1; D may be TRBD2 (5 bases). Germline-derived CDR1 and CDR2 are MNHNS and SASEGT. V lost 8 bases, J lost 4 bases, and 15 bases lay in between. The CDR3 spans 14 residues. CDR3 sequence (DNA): TGTGCCAGCTGGGGAGAAGAGACTTACAATGAGCAGTTCTTC. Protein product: CASWGEETYNEQFF.

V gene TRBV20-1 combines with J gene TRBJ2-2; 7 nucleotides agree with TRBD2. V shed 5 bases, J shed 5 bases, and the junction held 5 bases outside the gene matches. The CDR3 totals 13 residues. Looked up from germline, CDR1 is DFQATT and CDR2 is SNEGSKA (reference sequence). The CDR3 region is CSADKRETGELFF. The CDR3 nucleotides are TGCAGTGCTGACAAGCGGGAAACCGGGGAGCTGTTTTTT.

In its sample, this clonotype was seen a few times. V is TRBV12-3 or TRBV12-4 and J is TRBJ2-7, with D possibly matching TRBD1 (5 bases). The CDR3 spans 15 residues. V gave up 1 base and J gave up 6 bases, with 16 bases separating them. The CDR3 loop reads CASSLEDTVGREQYF. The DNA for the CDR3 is TGTGCCAGCAGTTTAGAGGACACAGTCGGGCGCGAGCAGTACTTC.

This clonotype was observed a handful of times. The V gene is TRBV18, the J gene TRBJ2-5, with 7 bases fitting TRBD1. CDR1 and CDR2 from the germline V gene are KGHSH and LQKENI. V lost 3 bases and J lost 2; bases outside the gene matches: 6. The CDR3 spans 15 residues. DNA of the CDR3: TGTGCCAGCTCACCCCAGCAGGGACAGCAAGAGACCCAGTACTTC. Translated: CASSPQQGQQETQYF.

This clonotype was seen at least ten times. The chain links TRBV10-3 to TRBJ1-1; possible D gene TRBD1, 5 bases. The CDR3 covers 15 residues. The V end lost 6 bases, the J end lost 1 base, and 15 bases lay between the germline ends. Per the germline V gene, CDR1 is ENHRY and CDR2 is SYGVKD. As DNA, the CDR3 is TGTGCCATCAGCCCAACATCAACAGGGAACACTGAAGCTTTCTTT. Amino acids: CAISPTSTGNTEAFF.

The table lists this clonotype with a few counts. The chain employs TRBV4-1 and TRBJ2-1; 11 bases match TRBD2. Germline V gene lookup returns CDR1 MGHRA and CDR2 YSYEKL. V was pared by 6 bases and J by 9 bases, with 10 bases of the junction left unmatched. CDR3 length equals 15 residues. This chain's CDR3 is CASSPGTSGWSEQFF. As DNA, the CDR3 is TGCGCCAGCAGTCCCGGGACTAGCGGATGGAGTGAGCAGTTCTTC.

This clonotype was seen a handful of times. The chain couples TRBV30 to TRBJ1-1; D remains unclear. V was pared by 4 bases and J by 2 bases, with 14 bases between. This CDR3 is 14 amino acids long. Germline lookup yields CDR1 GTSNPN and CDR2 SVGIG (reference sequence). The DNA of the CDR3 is TGTGCCTGGACCCCGTTAGGCTACAACACTGAAGCTTTCTTT. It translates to CAWTPLGYNTEAFF.

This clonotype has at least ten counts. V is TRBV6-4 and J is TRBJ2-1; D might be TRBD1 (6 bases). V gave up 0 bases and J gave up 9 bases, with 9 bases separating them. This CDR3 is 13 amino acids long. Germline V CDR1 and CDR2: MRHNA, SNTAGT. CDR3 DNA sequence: TGTGCCAGCAGTGACTCCGAACAGGGTGAGCAGTTCTTC. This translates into CASSDSEQGEQFF.

The CDR3 DNA reads as TGTGCCAGCAGTTTCGTCCTTGGCGGGGGTTCCGGGGAGCTGTTTTTT. It encodes CASSFVLGGGSGELFF. The chain combines TRBV12-3 or TRBV12-4 with TRBJ2-2, with TRBD2 matching over 7 bases. With 3 bases clipped from V and 6 bases from J, the junction kept 10 bases outside the gene matches. This CDR3 is 16 amino acids long.

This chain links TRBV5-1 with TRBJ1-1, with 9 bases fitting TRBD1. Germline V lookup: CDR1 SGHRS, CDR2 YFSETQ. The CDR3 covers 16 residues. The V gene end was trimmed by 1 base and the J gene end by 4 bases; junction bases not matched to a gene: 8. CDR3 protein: CASSLFGQGRVTEAFF. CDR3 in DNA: TGCGCCAGCAGCTTGTTTGGACAGGGGAGGGTCACTGAAGCTTTCTTT.

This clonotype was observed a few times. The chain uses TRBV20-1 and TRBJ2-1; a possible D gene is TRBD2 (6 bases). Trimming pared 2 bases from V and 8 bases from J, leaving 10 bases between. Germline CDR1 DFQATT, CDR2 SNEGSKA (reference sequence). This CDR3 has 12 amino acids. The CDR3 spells CSARWRGDEQFF. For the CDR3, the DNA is TGCAGTGCTAGATGGAGGGGCGATGAGCAGTTCTTC.

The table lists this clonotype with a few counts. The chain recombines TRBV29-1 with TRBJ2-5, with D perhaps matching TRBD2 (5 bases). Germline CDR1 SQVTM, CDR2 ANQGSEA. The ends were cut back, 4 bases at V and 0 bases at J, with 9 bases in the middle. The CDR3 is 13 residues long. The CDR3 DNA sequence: TGCAGCGTTGTGGAGCGGAACCAAGAGACCCAGTACTTC. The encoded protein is CSVVERNQETQYF.

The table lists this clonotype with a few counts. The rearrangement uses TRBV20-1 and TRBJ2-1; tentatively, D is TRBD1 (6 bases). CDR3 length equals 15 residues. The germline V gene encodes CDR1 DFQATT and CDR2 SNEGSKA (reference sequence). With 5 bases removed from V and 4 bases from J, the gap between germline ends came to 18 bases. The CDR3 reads CSAPNAGQIYNEQFF. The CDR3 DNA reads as TGCAGTGCTCCCAATGCCGGACAGATTTACAATGAGCAGTTCTTC.

The CDR3: CASRTGQGSNSPLHF. The CDR3 bases are TGTGCCAGTAGGACAGGACAGGGGAGCAATTCACCCCTCCACTTT. The V and J genes are TRBV19 and TRBJ1-6; 9 bases map to TRBD1. The CDR3 length is 15 residues. The ends lost 6 bases at V and 7 bases at J; junction bases unmatched: 7. Germline V gives CDR1 LNHDA, CDR2 SQIVND (reference sequence).